A selection of T cell receptor beta chains follows, all from one sample in a study of T cell responses to AZD1222 COVID-19 vaccine. The protocol was immunoSEQ multiplex PCR, while the TCRdb copy is restricted to in-frame clones and leaves out a portion. The sample has roughly 160,000 clones, about 91% seen once. Sample: peripheral blood, taken on day 0 of MenACWY control vaccination. The receptor source for this set is an adult in good health. Both conserved end residues are part of each CDR3. The D gene is left open where the match is weak. Clone size, where shown, is once, few, many, or a class for clones that have expanded.

d_gene | j_gene | abundance | v_gene | CDR3aa | CDR3nt
NA | TRBJ2-1 | NA | TRBV4-2 | CASSQVPPYNEQFF | TGTGCCAGCAGCCAAGTGCCACCTTACAATGAGCAGTTCTTC
TRBD1 | TRBJ2-5 | NA | TRBV15 | CATSSPGQGYQETQYF | TGTGCCACCAGCAGTCCGGGACAGGGTTATCAAGAGACCCAGTACTTC
NA | TRBJ2-7 | once | TRBV5-5 | CASSPTSSEQYF | TGTGCCAGCAGCCCTACTAGTTCCGAGCAGTACTTC
NA | TRBJ2-2 | NA | TRBV5-5 | CASSFFAGANTGELFF | TGTGCCAGCAGCTTCTTCGCAGGCGCGAACACCGGGGAGCTGTTTTTT
NA | TRBJ1-5 | NA | TRBV19 | CASRIQVRAGNQPQHF | TGTGCCAGTAGGATACAAGTCCGGGCGGGCAATCAGCCCCAGCATTTT
TRBD2 | TRBJ2-7 | once | TRBV7-2 | CASSNSGSWYEQYF | TGTGCCAGCAGCAATAGCGGGAGTTGGTACGAGCAGTACTTC
NA | TRBJ1-2 | NA | TRBV24-1 | CATSAGGKYGYTF | TGTGCCACCAGTGCCGGGGGAAAATATGGCTACACCTTC
TRBD2 | TRBJ2-2 | NA | TRBV4-3 | CASSLFPGGTGELFF | TGCGCCAGCAGCCTTTTCCCGGGGGGCACCGGGGAGCTGTTTTTT
NA | TRBJ2-3 | NA | TRBV5-8 | CASSLAFSTDTQYF | TGTGCCAGCAGCTTGGCCTTTAGCACAGATACGCAGTATTTT
NA | TRBJ1-1 | NA | TRBV3-1/TRBV3-2 | CASSPQGTTEAFF | TGTGCCAGCAGCCCACAGGGTACAACTGAAGCTTTCTTT
NA | TRBJ2-7 | NA | TRBV7-9 | CASSLSGRSLEQYF | TGTGCCAGCAGCTTAAGTGGACGGAGTTTAGAGCAGTACTTC
NA | TRBJ1-1 | NA | TRBV28 | CASSLPVVGGGVTEAFF | TGTGCCAGCAGTTTACCCGTGGTTGGCGGTGGGGTCACTGAAGCTTTCTTT
TRBD2 | TRBJ2-1 | NA | TRBV15 | CATSRGLAGENYNEQFF | TGTGCCACCAGCAGGGGACTAGCGGGAGAGAATTACAATGAGCAGTTCTTC
NA | TRBJ1-2 | few | TRBV10-3 | CAIDGVYGYTF | TGTGCCATCGATGGAGTCTATGGCTACACCTTC
NA | TRBJ2-5 | NA | TRBV14 | CASSLSSVSETQYF | TGTGCCAGCAGCCTCAGTTCGGTCTCGGAGACCCAGTACTTC
NA | TRBJ1-1 | NA | TRBV7-9 | CASSSSQNTEAFF | TGTGCCAGCAGCTCCTCCCAGAACACTGAAGCTTTCTTT
NA | TRBJ1-2 | NA | TRBV7-2 | CASSLVGRNEYGYTF | TGTGCCAGCAGCTTAGTGGGCAGAAATGAATATGGCTACACCTTC
NA | TRBJ2-5 | NA | TRBV4-3 | CASSQDSWDRYQETQYF | TGCGCCAGCAGCCAAGATAGCTGGGACCGGTACCAAGAGACCCAGTACTTC
TRBD1 | TRBJ2-7 | NA | TRBV27 | CASRRDRGPYEQYF | TGTGCCAGCAGACGGGACAGGGGGCCCTACGAGCAGTACTTC
NA | TRBJ1-2 | NA | TRBV30 | CAWSLNLRGGYTF | TGTGCCTGGAGTCTGAACCTCCGGGGAGGCTACACCTTC
NA | TRBJ1-5 | NA | TRBV30 | CAWSIRGNQPQHF | TGTGCCTGGAGTATCAGGGGCAATCAGCCCCAGCATTTT
NA | TRBJ2-5 | NA | TRBV2 | CASSGRGAQETQYF | TGTGCCAGCAGTGGAAGAGGGGCCCAAGAGACCCAGTACTTC
NA | TRBJ2-3 | NA | TRBV2 | CASSRGNTQYF | TGTGCCAGCAGTAGAGGGAATACGCAGTATTTT
NA | TRBJ1-1 | NA | TRBV10-3 | CAISESGSMNTEAFF | TGTGCCATCAGTGAGTCGGGCAGCATGAACACTGAAGCTTTCTTT
TRBD2 | TRBJ2-6 | NA | TRBV18 | CASSPGSGPSGANVLTF | TGTGCCAGCTCACCGGGTAGCGGGCCGTCTGGGGCCAACGTCCTGACTTTC
TRBD1 | TRBJ2-2 | NA | TRBV9 | CASKGGTGYTGELFF | TGTGCCAGTAAGGGTGGGACAGGGTACACCGGGGAGCTGTTTTTT
NA | TRBJ1-4 | NA | TRBV29-1 | CSVSGTPLGGLFF | TGCAGCGTGTCCGGGACCCCACTTGGGGGACTGTTTTTT
NA | TRBJ1-3 | NA | TRBV30 | CAWTGIFGGNTIYF | TGTGCCTGGACAGGGATATTCGGAGGAAACACCATATATTTT